This TCR beta chain was obtained from a study of spatial heterogeneity in lung cancer. Study at large: The average count in raw reads for each unique TCR and UMI combination exceeded 8.5 appearances.

A word on this clonotype: As an off-target read in a library built for alpha chains, this beta chain has a frequency of little significance.

The CDR3 sequence is 18 residues long. Trimming shortened V by 0 bases and J by 3 bases, and 20 bases separated the two germline ends. Looked up from germline, CDR1 is MGHRA and CDR2 is YSYEKL. As to time point: sample taken at primary tumor resection. The sequenced material consisted of unsorted whole RNA from tumor, nontumor lung or frozen PBMC. MiXCR was run by TCRdb on the 5' RACE reads, yielding one entry per CDR3 protein. The repertoire includes roughly 13,000 distinct CDR3 sequences, around 4.2% of them detected once, and 35% to 50% sits in the top ten. The rearrangement joins TRBV4-1 to TRBJ1-2, with D perhaps TRBD1 (5 bases). This clonotype originated in a male donor with early-stage non-small cell lung cancer. The sample consisted of PBMCs, taken at surgery. CDR3 loop: CASSQDGTLAPWHYGYTF. CDR3 DNA sequence: TGCGCCAGCAGCCAAGATGGGACGCTTGCACCCTGGCACTATGGCTACACCTTC.